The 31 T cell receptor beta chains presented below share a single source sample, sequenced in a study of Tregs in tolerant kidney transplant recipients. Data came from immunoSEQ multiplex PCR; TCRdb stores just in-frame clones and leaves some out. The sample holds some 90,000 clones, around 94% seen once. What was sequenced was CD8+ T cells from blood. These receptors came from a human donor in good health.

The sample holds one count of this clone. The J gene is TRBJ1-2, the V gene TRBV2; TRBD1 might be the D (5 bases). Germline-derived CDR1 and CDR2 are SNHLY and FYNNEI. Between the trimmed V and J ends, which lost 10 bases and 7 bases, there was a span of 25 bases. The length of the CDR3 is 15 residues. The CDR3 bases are TGTGCCACGCGCTTCCGACAGAAACCGGTCGCTGGCTACACCTTC. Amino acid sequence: CATRFRQKPVAGYTF.

CDR3 DNA sequence: TGTGCCAGTAGTTTGGGGTTTACCGGGGAGCTGTTTTTT. It specifies CASSLGFTGELFF. This chain uses TRBV19 with TRBJ2-2; D not resolved. V lost 5 bases to trimming and J lost 5 bases, with 9 bases between them. CDR3 size: 13 residues. The germline V gene has CDR1 LNHDA and CDR2 SQIVND (reference sequence).

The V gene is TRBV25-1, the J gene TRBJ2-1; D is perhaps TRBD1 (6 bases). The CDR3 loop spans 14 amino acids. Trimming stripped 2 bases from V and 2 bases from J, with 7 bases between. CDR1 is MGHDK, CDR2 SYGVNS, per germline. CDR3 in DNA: TGTGCCAGCAGTGAACAGGGGCCCTACAATGAGCAGTTCTTC. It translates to CASSEQGPYNEQFF.

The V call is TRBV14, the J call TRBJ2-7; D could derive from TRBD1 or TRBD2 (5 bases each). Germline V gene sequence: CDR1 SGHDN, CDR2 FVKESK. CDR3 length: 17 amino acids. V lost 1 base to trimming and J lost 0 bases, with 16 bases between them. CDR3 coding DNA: TGTGCCAGCAGCCAAGCCCTAGGGACCAGGCTCTCCTACGAGCAGTACTTC. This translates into CASSQALGTRLSYEQYF.

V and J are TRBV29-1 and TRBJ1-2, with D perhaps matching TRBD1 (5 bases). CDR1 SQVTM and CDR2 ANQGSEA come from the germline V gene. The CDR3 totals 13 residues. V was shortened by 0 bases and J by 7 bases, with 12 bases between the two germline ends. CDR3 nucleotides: TGCAGCGTTGAAGAGGGGCGATCCCTTGGCTACACCTTC. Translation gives CSVEEGRSLGYTF. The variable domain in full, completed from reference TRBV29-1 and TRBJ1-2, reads SAVISQKPSRDICQRGTSLTIQCQVDSQVTMMFWYRQQPGQSLTLIATANQGSEATYESGFVIDKFPISRPNLTFSTLTVSNMSPEDSSIYLCSVEEGRSLGYTFGSGTRLTVV.

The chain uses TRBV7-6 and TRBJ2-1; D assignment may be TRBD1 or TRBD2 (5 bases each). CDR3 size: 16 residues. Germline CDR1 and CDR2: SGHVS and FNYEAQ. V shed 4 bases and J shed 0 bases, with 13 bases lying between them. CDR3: CASSYIPGTSYNEQFF. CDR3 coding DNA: TGTGCCAGCAGCTATATCCCCGGGACCTCCTACAATGAGCAGTTCTTC. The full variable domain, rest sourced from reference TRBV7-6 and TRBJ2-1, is GAGVSQSPRYKVTKRGQDVALRCDPISGHVSLYWYRQALGQGPEFLTYFNYEAQQDKSGLPNDRFSAERPEGSISTLTIQRTEQRDSAMYRCASSYIPGTSYNEQFFGPGTRLTVL.

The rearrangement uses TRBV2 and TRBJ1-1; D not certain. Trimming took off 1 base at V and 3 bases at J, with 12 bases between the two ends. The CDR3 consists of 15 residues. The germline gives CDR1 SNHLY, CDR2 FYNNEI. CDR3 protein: CASSEGFYGDTEAFF. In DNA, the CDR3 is TGTGCCAGCAGTGAAGGGTTTTATGGGGACACTGAAGCTTTCTTT.

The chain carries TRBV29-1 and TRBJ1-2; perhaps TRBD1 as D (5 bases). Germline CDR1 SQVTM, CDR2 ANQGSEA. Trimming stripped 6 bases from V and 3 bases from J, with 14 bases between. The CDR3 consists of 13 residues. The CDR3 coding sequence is TGCAGCGTATGGGGGGGTCTGGACTATGGCTACACCTTC. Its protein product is CSVWGGLDYGYTF.

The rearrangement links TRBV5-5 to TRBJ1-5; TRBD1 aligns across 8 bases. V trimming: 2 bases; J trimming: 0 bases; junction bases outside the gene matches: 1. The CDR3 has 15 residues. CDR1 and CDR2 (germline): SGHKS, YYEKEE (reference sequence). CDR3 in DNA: TGTGCCAGCAGCTTTCAGGGGGCTAGCAATCAGCCCCAGCATTTT. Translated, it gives CASSFQGASNQPQHF.

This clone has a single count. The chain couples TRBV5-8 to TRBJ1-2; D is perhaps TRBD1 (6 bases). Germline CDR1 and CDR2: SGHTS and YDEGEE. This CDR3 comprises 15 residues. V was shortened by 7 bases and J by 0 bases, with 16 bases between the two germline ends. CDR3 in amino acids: CASPPGVHANYGYTF. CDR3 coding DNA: TGTGCCAGCCCTCCAGGGGTTCATGCTAACTATGGCTACACCTTC.

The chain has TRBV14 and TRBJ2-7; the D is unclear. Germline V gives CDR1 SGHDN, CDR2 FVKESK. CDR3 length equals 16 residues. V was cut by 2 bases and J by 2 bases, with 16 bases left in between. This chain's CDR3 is CASSQRVPGPAYEQYF. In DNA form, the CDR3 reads TGTGCCAGCAGCCAAAGGGTCCCAGGTCCAGCCTACGAGCAGTACTTC.

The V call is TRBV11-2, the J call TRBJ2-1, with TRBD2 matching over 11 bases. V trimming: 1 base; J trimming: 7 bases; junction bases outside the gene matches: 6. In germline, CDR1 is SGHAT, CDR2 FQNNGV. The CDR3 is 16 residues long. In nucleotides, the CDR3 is TGTGCCAGCAGCTTAGGGCGACTAGCGGGGCAAAATGAGCAGTTCTTC. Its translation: CASSLGRLAGQNEQFF.

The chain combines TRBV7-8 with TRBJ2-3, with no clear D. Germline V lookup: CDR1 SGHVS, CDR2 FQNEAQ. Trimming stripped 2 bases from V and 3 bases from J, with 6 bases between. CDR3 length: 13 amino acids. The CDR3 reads CASSLRPTDTQYF. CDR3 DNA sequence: TGTGCCAGCAGCTTAAGGCCTACAGATACGCAGTATTTT.

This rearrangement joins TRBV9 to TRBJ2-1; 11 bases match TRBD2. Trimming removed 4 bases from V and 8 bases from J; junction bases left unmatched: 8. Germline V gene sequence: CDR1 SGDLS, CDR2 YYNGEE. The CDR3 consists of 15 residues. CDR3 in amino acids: CASSFSGRAVDEQFF. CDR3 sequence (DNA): TGTGCCAGCAGCTTTAGCGGGAGGGCCGTTGATGAGCAGTTCTTC.

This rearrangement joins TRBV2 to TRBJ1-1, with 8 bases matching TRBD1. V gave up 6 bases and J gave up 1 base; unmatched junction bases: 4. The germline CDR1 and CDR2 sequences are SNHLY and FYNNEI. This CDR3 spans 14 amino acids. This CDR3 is CASSDRGKNTEAFF. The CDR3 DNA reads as TGTGCCAGCAGCGACAGGGGAAAGAACACTGAAGCTTTCTTT.

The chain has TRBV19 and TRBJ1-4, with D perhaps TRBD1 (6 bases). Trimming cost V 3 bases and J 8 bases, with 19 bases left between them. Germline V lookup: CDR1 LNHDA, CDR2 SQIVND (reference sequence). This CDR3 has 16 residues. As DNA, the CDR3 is TGTGCCAGTAGTATTGACTCGGCAGGGGATGGGGAAAAACTGTTTTTT. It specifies CASSIDSAGDGEKLFF.

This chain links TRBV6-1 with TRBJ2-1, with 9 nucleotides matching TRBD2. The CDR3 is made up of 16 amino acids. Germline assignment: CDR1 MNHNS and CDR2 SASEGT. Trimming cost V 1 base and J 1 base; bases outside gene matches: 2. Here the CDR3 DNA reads TGTGCCAGCAGTGAAGAAAGCGGGGGGTCCTACAATGAGCAGTTCTTC. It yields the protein CASSEESGGSYNEQFF.

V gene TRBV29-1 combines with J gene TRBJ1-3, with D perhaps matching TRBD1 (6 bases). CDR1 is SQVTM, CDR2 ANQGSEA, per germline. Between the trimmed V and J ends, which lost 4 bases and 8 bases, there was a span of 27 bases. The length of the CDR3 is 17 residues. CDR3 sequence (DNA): TGCAGCGTTGGTGTTCGCTCGGGGGCGTCAGTCGGCGACACCATATATTTT. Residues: CSVGVRSGASVGDTIYF.

The CDR3 here is CASGLEPLSATNEKLFF. The CDR3 region has the DNA TGTGCCAGCGGGCTGGAGCCGCTCAGTGCAACTAATGAAAAACTGTTTTTT. The V call is TRBV7-2, the J call TRBJ1-4; D is ambiguous. With 8 bases removed from V and 0 bases from J, the gap between germline ends came to 19 bases. Germline V gene sequence: CDR1 SGHTA, CDR2 FQGNSA. This CDR3 comprises 17 residues.

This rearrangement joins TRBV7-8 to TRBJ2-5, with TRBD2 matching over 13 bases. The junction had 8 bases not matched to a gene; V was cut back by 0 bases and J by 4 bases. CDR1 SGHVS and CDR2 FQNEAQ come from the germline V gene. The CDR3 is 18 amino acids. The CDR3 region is CASSLALAGGRISETQYF. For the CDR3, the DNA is TGTGCCAGCAGCTTAGCACTAGCGGGGGGGAGGATCTCAGAGACCCAGTACTTC.

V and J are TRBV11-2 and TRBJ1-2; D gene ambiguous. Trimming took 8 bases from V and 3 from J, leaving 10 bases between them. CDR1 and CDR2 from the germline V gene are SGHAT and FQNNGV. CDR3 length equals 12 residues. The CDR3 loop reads CASAADHYGYTF. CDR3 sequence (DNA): TGTGCCAGCGCGGCAGACCACTATGGCTACACCTTC.

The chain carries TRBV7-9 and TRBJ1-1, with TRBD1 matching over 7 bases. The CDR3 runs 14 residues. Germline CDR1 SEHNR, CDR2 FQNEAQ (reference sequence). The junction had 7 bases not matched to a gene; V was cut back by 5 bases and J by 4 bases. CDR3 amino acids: CASSIRQGPTEAFF. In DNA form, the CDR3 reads TGTGCCAGCAGCATAAGACAGGGCCCCACTGAAGCTTTCTTT.

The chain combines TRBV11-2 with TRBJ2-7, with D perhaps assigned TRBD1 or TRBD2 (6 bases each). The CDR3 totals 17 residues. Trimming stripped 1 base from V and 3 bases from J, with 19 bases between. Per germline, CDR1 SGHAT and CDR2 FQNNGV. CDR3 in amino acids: CASSLVPGAGADYEQYF. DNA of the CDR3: TGTGCCAGCAGCTTAGTCCCGGGGGCAGGGGCGGACTACGAGCAGTACTTC.

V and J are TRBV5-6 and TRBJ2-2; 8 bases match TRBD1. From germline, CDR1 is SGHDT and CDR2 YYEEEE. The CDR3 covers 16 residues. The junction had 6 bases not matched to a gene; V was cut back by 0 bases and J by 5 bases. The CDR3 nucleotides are TGTGCCAGCAGCTTGGCTGGACAGGGAAGAACCGGGGAGCTGTTTTTT. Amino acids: CASSLAGQGRTGELFF.

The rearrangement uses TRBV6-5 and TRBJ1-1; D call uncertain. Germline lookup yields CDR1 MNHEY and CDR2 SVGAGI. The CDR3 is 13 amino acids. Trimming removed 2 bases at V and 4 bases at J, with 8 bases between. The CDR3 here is CASSYHTLTEAFF. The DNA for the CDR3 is TGTGCCAGCAGTTACCACACTCTCACTGAAGCTTTCTTT.

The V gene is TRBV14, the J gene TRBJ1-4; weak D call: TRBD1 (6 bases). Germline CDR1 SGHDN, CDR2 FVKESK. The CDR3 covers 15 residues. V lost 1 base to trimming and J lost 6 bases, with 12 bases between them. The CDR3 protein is CASSQAGRGHEKLFF. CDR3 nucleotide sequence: TGTGCCAGCAGCCAAGCGGGCAGGGGACATGAAAAACTGTTTTTT.

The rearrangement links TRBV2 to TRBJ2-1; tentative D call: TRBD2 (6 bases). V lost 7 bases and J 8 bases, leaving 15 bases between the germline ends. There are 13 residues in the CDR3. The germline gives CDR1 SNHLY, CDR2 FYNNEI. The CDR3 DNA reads TGTGCCAGCATCACAGTGGGGGAGGATGAGCAGTTCTTC. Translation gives CASITVGEDEQFF.

The CDR3 protein is CASSSETGVYEQYF. The CDR3 DNA is TGTGCCAGCAGCTCAGAGACAGGGGTCTACGAGCAGTACTTC. The rearrangement links TRBV7-9 to TRBJ2-7, with 8 bases that match TRBD1. The germline gives CDR1 SEHNR, CDR2 FQNEAQ (reference sequence). The junction had 5 bases not matched to a gene; V was cut back by 4 bases and J by 3 bases. The CDR3 is 14 residues long.

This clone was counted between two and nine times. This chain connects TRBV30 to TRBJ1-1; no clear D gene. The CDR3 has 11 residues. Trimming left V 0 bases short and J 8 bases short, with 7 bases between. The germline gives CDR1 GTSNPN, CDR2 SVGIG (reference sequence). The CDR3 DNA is TGTGCCTGGAGTGTACCCACCGAAGCTTTCTTT. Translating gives CAWSVPTEAFF.

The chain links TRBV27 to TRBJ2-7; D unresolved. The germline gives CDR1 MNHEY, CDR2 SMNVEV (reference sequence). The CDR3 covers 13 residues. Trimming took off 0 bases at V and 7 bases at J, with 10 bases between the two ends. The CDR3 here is CASSLSPSWEQYF. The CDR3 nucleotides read TGTGCCAGCAGTTTATCACCTAGTTGGGAGCAGTACTTC.

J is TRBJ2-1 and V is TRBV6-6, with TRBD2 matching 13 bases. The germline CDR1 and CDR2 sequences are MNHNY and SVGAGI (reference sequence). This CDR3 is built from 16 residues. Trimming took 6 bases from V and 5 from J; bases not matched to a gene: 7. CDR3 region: CASRPGLAGFHNEQFF. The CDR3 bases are TGTGCCAGCAGACCGGGACTAGCGGGGTTCCACAATGAGCAGTTCTTC.